The following is a T cell receptor (beta chain) sequence with its context. Its matching antigen is unknown. These data come from a study of T cell responses to AZD1222 COVID-19 vaccine. Study-wide points: Rises in breadth and depth of Spike-specific TCRs came after two AZD1222 doses. The peak T cell response came first, and repertoires were sampled only after it. Nearly half of spike-specific TCRs reportedly target unmutated variant regions.

This CDR3 is built from 15 residues. V trimming: 5 bases; J trimming: 3 bases; junction bases outside the gene matches: 7. Germline V gene data show CDR1 as SGHKS and CDR2 as YYEKEE (reference sequence). The table came from immunoSEQ multiplex PCR; TCRdb's copy has only in-frame clones and leaves some out. This table holds 150,000 to 200,000 clones, around 94% found once. The receptor was isolated from an adult in good health. The chain links TRBV5-5 to TRBJ2-3, with 9 bases fitting TRBD1. Material: peripheral blood, obtained on day 0 of AZD1222 vaccination. CDR3 sequence: CASRHWTGDTDTQYF. CDR3 DNA: TGTGCCAGCAGGCATTGGACAGGGGATACAGATACGCAGTATTTT.